The 5 T cell receptor beta chains presented below share a single source sample, sequenced in a study of blood T cell repertoires in COVID-19. Using immunoSEQ multiplex PCR, the repertoire was profiled, and TCRdb retains in-frame clones only, with some absent. The table includes around 170,000 clones, more than 80% detected once. The sample taken for sequencing was PBMCs or T cells enriched from blood (not recorded which). The receptors come from a man aged 45 to 65 who had recovered from COVID-19.

As DNA, the CDR3 is TGTGCCAGCAGCCTCAGGGAAACCTACGAGCAGTACTTC. The encoded protein is CASSLRETYEQYF. This chain links TRBV3-1 (or the pseudogene TRBV3-2) with TRBJ2-7; D perhaps matches TRBD1 (5 bases). V was pared by 4 bases and J by 2 bases, with 9 bases between. The CDR3 is 13 residues long. Germline V gene lookup returns CDR1 LGHDT and CDR2 YNNKEL (reference sequence).

The chain employs TRBV19 and TRBJ1-6; 8 bases map to TRBD1. Trimming took 10 bases from V and 7 from J; bases not matched to a gene: 24. The CDR3 length is 19 residues. The germline V gene encodes CDR1 LNHDA and CDR2 SQIVND (reference sequence). Written as DNA, the CDR3 is TGTGCCAACAAAACCCCCACTTGGACAGGGTCCACCTGGAATTCACCCCTCCACTTT. Translated: CANKTPTWTGSTWNSPLHF.

V and J are TRBV5-1 and TRBJ1-5; 7 bases line up with TRBD1. The trim removed 4 bases at V and 4 bases at J, leaving 8 bases unmatched. Germline CDR1 and CDR2: SGHRS and YFSETQ. The CDR3 consists of 15 residues. CDR3 DNA: TGCGCCAGCAGCCCCGGGACAGTCACTAATCAGCCCCAGCATTTT. Its protein is CASSPGTVTNQPQHF.

The genes are TRBV30 and TRBJ1-5, with D unclear. With 3 bases removed from V and 0 bases from J, the gap between germline ends came to 21 bases. CDR1 GTSNPN and CDR2 SVGIG come from the germline V gene (reference sequence). The CDR3 loop spans 18 amino acids. In nucleotides, the CDR3 is TGTGCCTGGAGCCTATGGCGGGCGGAGGGCGGTAGCAATCAGCCCCAGCATTTT. It encodes CAWSLWRAEGGSNQPQHF.

The J gene is TRBJ2-3, the V gene TRBV27; D gene ambiguous. Trimming took 5 bases from V and 0 from J, leaving 3 bases between them. CDR3 length equals 12 residues. The germline gives CDR1 MNHEY, CDR2 SMNVEV (reference sequence). In DNA, the CDR3 is TGTGCCAGCAGTCTCAGCACAGATACGCAGTATTTT. It translates to CASSLSTDTQYF.